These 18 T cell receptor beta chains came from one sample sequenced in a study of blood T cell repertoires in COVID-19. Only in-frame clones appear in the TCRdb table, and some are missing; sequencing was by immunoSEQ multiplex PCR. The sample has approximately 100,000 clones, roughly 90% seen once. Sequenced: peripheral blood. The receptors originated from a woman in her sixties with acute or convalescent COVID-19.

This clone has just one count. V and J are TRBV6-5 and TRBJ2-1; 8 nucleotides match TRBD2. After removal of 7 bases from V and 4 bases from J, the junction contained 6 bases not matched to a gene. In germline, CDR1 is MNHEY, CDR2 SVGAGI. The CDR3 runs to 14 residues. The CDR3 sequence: CASTLLAGYNEQFF. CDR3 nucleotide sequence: TGTGCCAGCACCCTATTAGCGGGATACAATGAGCAGTTCTTC.

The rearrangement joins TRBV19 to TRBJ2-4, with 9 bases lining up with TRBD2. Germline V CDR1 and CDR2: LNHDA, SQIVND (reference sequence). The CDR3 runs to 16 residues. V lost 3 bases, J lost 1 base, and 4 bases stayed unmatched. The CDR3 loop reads CASSIQTSGAKNIQYF. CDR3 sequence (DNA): TGTGCCAGTAGTATTCAAACTAGCGGGGCCAAAAACATTCAGTACTTC.

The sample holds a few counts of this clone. CDR3: CASRFHGGRNEQFF. Written as DNA, the CDR3 is TGTGCCAGCAGGTTTCACGGGGGGCGCAATGAGCAGTTCTTC. The chain links TRBV28 to TRBJ2-1, with a possible D match to TRBD2 (7 bases). V lost 6 bases and J lost 6, with 15 bases in between. The CDR3 spans 14 residues. Germline assignment: CDR1 MDHEN and CDR2 SYDVKM.

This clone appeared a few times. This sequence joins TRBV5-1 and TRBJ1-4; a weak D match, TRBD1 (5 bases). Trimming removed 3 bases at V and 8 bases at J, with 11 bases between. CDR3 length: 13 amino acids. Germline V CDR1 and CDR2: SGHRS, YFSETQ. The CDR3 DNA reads TGCGCCAGCAGCTATTTCTCAGGGGAAAAACTGTTTTTT. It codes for CASSYFSGEKLFF.

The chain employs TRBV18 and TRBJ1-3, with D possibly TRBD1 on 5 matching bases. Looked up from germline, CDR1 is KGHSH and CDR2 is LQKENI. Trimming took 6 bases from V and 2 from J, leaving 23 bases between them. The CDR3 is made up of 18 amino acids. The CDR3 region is CASSSVKPDIHPGNTIYF. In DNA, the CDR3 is TGTGCCAGCTCGTCCGTTAAACCGGACATCCATCCTGGAAACACCATATATTTT.

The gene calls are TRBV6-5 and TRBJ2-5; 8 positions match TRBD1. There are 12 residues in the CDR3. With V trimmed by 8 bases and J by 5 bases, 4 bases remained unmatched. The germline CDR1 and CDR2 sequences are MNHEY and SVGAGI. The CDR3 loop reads CASGQGPETQYF. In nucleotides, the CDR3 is TGTGCCAGCGGACAGGGTCCGGAGACCCAGTACTTC.

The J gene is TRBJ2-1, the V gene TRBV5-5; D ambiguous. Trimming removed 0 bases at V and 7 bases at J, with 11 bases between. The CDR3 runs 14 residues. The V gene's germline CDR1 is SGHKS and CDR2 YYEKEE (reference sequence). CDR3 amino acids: CASSLAGARNEQFF. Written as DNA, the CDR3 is TGTGCCAGCAGCTTGGCTGGAGCTAGAAATGAGCAGTTCTTC.

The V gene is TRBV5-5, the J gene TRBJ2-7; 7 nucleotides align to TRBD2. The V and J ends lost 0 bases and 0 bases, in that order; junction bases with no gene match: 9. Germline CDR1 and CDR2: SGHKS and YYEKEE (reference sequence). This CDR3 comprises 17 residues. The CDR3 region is CASSLAPLAGASYEQYV. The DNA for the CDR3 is TGTGCCAGCAGCTTGGCCCCGTTGGCGGGAGCCTCCTACGAGCAGTACGTC.

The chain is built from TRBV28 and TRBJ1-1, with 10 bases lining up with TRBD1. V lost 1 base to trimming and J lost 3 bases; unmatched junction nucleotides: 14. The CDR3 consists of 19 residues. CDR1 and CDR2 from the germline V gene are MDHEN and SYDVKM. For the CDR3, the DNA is TGTGCCAGCAGTTTATTAGGGGCTGGGACAGGGGCATTTGACACTGAAGCTTTCTTT. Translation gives CASSLLGAGTGAFDTEAFF.

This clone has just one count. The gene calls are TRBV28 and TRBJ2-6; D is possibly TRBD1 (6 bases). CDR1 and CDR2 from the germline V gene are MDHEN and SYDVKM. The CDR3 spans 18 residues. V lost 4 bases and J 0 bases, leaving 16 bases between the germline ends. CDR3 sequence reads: CASSSPPGARSGANVLTF. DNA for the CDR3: TGTGCCAGCAGTTCCCCTCCAGGGGCCCGCTCTGGGGCCAACGTCCTGACTTTC. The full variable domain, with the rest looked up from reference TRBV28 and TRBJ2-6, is DVKVTQSSRYLVKRTGEKVFLECVQDMDHENMFWYRQDPGLGLRLIYFSYDVKMKEKGDIPEGYSVSREKKERFSLILESASTNQTSMYLCASSSPPGARSGANVLTFGAGSRLTVL.

This chain's CDR3 is CASSSPTRDYDYGYTF. For the CDR3, the DNA is TGTGCCAGCAGTTCCCCGACAAGGGACTACGACTATGGCTACACCTTC. The chain employs TRBV6-5 and TRBJ1-2; D is perhaps TRBD1 (5 bases). There are 16 residues in the CDR3. V was shortened by 4 bases and J by 3 bases, with 18 bases between the two germline ends. Per the germline V gene, CDR1 is MNHEY and CDR2 is SVGAGI.

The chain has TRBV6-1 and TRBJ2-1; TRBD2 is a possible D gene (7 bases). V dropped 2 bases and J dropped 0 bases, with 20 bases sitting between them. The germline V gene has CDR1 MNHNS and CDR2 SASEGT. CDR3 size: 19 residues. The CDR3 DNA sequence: TGTGCCAGCAGTGAACTGGGGGGGCGCGGGCTCGACTCCTACAATGAGCAGTTCTTC. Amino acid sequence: CASSELGGRGLDSYNEQFF.

CDR3 residues: CASSVGQGGLSGANVLTF. The CDR3 region has the DNA TGTGCCAGCAGCGTAGGACAGGGCGGCCTCTCTGGGGCCAACGTCCTGACTTTC. This chain links TRBV9 with TRBJ2-6; TRBD1 agrees at 7 bases. Trimming took 0 bases from V and 0 from J; bases not matched to a gene: 6. Germline V CDR1 and CDR2: SGDLS, YYNGEE. The CDR3 runs to 18 residues.

The DNA of the CDR3 is TGTGCCAGCAGTGGTAGCGGTCCCTCCCAGGGTACGCAGTATTTT. Amino acid sequence: CASSGSGPSQGTQYF. V and J are TRBV2 and TRBJ2-3; D is possibly TRBD2 (6 bases). Germline V gene lookup returns CDR1 SNHLY and CDR2 FYNNEI. CDR3 size: 15 residues. Trimming left V 4 bases short and J 8 bases short, with 19 bases between.

CDR3 in amino acids: CASSSGDRENTEAFF. The CDR3, as DNA: TGCGCCAGCAGCTCGGGGGACAGGGAGAACACTGAAGCTTTCTTT. The V gene is TRBV5-1, the J gene TRBJ1-1; 9 positions match TRBD1. V lost 3 bases, J lost 1 base, and 4 bases stayed unmatched. In germline, CDR1 is SGHRS, CDR2 YFSETQ. CDR3 length: 15 residues.

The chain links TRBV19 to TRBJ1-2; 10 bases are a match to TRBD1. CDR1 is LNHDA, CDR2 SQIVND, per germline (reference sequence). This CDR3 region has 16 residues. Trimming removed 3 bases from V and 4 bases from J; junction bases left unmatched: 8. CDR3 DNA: TGTGCCAGTAGTATCCCCGGACAGGGGGTAATCTATGGCTACACCTTC. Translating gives CASSIPGQGVIYGYTF.

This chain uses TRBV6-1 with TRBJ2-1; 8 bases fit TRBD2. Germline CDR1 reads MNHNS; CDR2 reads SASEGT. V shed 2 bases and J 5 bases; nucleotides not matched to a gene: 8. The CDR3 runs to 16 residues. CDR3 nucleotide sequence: TGTGCCAGCAGTGAATGGATAGCGGGATGGGACAATGAGCAGTTCTTC. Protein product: CASSEWIAGWDNEQFF.

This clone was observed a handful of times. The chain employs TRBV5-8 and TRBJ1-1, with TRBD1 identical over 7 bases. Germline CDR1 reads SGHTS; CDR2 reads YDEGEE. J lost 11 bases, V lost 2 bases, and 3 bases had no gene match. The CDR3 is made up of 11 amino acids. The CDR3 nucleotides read TGTGCCAGCAGCTTTACAGGGGCGGCTTTCTTT. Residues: CASSFTGAAFF.